The next 27 T cell receptor beta chains were all read from a single sample in a study of blood T cell repertoires in COVID-19. Using immunoSEQ multiplex PCR, the repertoire was profiled, and TCRdb retains in-frame clones only, with some absent. The sample has around 230,000 clones; 85% are singletons. Sequenced: peripheral blood. Receptor source: a man over 45 with COVID-19, enrolled during active disease.

The chain joins TRBV12-3 or TRBV12-4 to TRBJ2-5; D gene ambiguous. The CDR3 is 12 amino acids. V was shortened by 5 bases and J by 5 bases, with 9 bases between the two germline ends. CDR3 DNA sequence: TGTGCCAGCAGTGGGCATGGCGAGACCCAGTACTTC. This sequence encodes CASSGHGETQYF.

The table lists this clone with a count of one. The CDR3 reads CASSIPNGEQYF. In nucleotides, the CDR3 is TGTGCCAGTAGTATCCCCAACGGCGAGCAGTACTTC. The chain employs TRBV19 and TRBJ2-7; unclear D gene. V lost 3 bases to trimming and J lost 6 bases, with 9 bases between them. This CDR3 contains 12 residues. Per the germline V gene, CDR1 is LNHDA and CDR2 is SQIVND (reference sequence).

The chain has TRBV11-2 and TRBJ2-7; D is perhaps TRBD2 (6 bases). Germline values: CDR1 SGHAT, CDR2 FQNNGV. Deletions cut 3 bases from V and 3 bases from J, with 9 bases between. CDR3 length: 13 residues. CDR3 sequence reads: CASSLSAGYEQYF. The CDR3 coding sequence is TGTGCCAGCAGCTTGTCAGCGGGCTACGAGCAGTACTTC.

The rearrangement links TRBV28 to TRBJ2-3; 9 bases map to TRBD2. The V segment lost 2 bases and the J segment 5 bases; nucleotides outside the gene matches: 5. From germline, CDR1 is MDHEN and CDR2 SYDVKM. There are 15 residues in the CDR3. The DNA of the CDR3 is TGTGCCAGCAGTTTAATAGGCGGGGGGGGAGATACGCAGTATTTT. This gives the protein CASSLIGGGGDTQYF.

The V call is TRBV24-1, the J call TRBJ1-5; D is undetermined. Trimming took 5 bases from V and 2 from J, leaving 3 bases between them. CDR3 length: 12 amino acids. Germline-derived CDR1 and CDR2 are KGHDR and SFDVKD. CDR3: CATSGGNQPQHF. The CDR3 nucleotides are TGTGCCACCAGTGGCGGCAATCAGCCCCAGCATTTT.

The chain recombines TRBV7-8 with TRBJ2-7; D may be TRBD1 (6 bases). This CDR3 contains 16 residues. V shed 4 bases and J shed 2 bases, with 18 bases lying between them. Germline V lookup: CDR1 SGHVS, CDR2 FQNEAQ. In DNA form, the CDR3 reads TGTGCCAGCAGCTCGACTCCTGACAGGAGTCCCTACGAGCAGTACTTC. Its protein is CASSSTPDRSPYEQYF.

The CDR3 nucleotides read TGTGCCAGTAGTCAAGGGGTGTCGGCCGGCTACACCTTC. Translation gives CASSQGVSAGYTF. This sequence joins TRBV19 and TRBJ1-2, with D perhaps matching TRBD1 (5 bases). V lost 5 bases to trimming and J lost 8 bases, with 15 bases between them. The germline V gene encodes CDR1 LNHDA and CDR2 SQIVND (reference sequence). The CDR3 consists of 13 residues.

The chain links TRBV6-1 to TRBJ2-5; D may be TRBD2 (6 bases). CDR1 MNHNS and CDR2 SASEGT come from the germline V gene. The CDR3 extends over 13 amino acids. V lost 0 bases to trimming and J lost 11 bases, with 13 bases between them. The CDR3: CASSEARGRGQYF. The CDR3 bases are TGTGCCAGCAGTGAAGCTCGAGGCCGGGGGCAGTACTTC.

V and J are TRBV19 and TRBJ1-1, with TRBD1 identical over 10 bases. Germline CDR1 LNHDA, CDR2 SQIVND (reference sequence). This CDR3 has 11 residues. V was pared by 10 bases and J by 12 bases, with 8 bases of the junction left unmatched. The CDR3 region is CATARDRGTFF. For the CDR3, the DNA is TGTGCCACCGCGAGGGACAGGGGAACTTTCTTT.

V is TRBV5-1 and J is TRBJ1-1; D is unresolved. The CDR3 length is 13 residues. Trimming took off 0 bases at V and 6 bases at J, with 9 bases between the two ends. CDR1 and CDR2 from the germline V gene are SGHRS and YFSETQ. The CDR3 DNA is TGCGCCAGCAGCTTGGCCCCCACAGCTGAAGCTTTCTTT. Translation: CASSLAPTAEAFF. Full variable domain (missing parts from reference TRBV5-1 and TRBJ1-1): KAGVTQTPRYLIKTRGQQVTLSCSPISGHRSVSWYQQTPGQGLQFLFEYFSETQRNKGNFPGRFSGRQFSNSRSEMNVSTLELGDSALYLCASSLAPTAEAFFGQGTRLTVV.

The chain uses TRBV7-8 and TRBJ2-5; D perhaps matches TRBD2 (5 bases). The V gene lost 1 base and the J gene lost 4 bases, with 10 bases spanning the gap. The CDR3 spans 14 residues. Per germline, CDR1 SGHVS and CDR2 FQNEAQ. CDR3 DNA sequence: TGTGCCAGCAGCTTAGTGTCAGCGGCAGAGACCCAGTACTTC. Its protein product is CASSLVSAAETQYF.

DNA of the CDR3: TGCGCCAGCAGCTTGGCGACAGGGAGCTCTGGAAACACCATATATTTT. Translation: CASSLATGSSGNTIYF. The J gene is TRBJ1-3, the V gene TRBV5-1, with 7 bases that match TRBD1. The CDR3 loop spans 16 amino acids. Germline lookup yields CDR1 SGHRS and CDR2 YFSETQ. The junction had 3 bases not matched to a gene; V was cut back by 0 bases and J by 0 bases.

The CDR3 protein is CASSLGDRGTEAFF. The CDR3 DNA is TGTGCCAGCAGCTTGGGGGACAGAGGCACTGAAGCTTTCTTT. This chain connects TRBV5-6 to TRBJ1-1, with TRBD1 matching over 7 bases. The ends lost 0 bases at V and 4 bases at J; junction bases unmatched: 3. The germline V gene encodes CDR1 SGHDT and CDR2 YYEEEE. The CDR3 sequence is 14 residues long.

The rearrangement links TRBV7-9 to TRBJ2-2, with TRBD2 matching over 15 bases. V shed 4 bases and J 4 bases; nucleotides not matched to a gene: 4. CDR1 is SEHNR and CDR2 is FQNEAQ in the germline V gene (reference sequence). This CDR3 has 17 residues. This chain's CDR3 is CASSSGLAGGVTGELFF. The CDR3 DNA reads as TGTGCCAGCAGCTCGGGACTAGCGGGGGGCGTCACCGGGGAGCTGTTTTTT.

The chain has TRBV4-2 and TRBJ2-5; D is uncertain. CDR3 length equals 14 residues. Germline V gene lookup returns CDR1 LGHNA and CDR2 YNFKEQ. Trimming removed 4 bases at V and 3 bases at J, with 12 bases between. The CDR3 nucleotides read TGTGCCAGCAGCCCGCCCGCCGCGGAAGAGACCCAGTACTTC. Translation gives CASSPPAAEETQYF.

V usage is TRBV6-5 and J usage is TRBJ1-1; D is perhaps TRBD1 (5 bases). V lost 6 bases to trimming and J lost 10 bases, with 9 bases between them. Germline V gives CDR1 MNHEY, CDR2 SVGAGI. The length of the CDR3 is 10 residues. DNA of the CDR3: TGTGCCAGCAGGGGGCTGGCAGCTTTCTTT. As protein: CASRGLAAFF.

This chain uses TRBV19 with TRBJ1-2; no definite D call. The length of the CDR3 is 13 residues. CDR1 and CDR2 from the germline V gene are LNHDA and SQIVND (reference sequence). V was cut by 5 bases and J by 1 base, with 8 bases left in between. CDR3 sequence: CASSPVFNYGYTF. The CDR3 DNA is TGTGCCAGTAGTCCTGTGTTTAACTATGGCTACACCTTC. The full variable domain, in which reference TRBV19 and TRBJ1-2 provide the parts outside the CDR3, is DGGITQSPKYLFRKEGQNVTLSCEQNLNHDAMYWYRQDPGQGLRLIYYSQIVNDFQKGDIAEGYSVSREKKESFPLTVTSAQKNPTAFYLCASSPVFNYGYTFGSGTRLTVV.

The CDR3 DNA reads as TGTGCCAGCAGTTTGACAGGGGGCTCCTACGAGCAGTACTTC. Translation: CASSLTGGSYEQYF. The chain links TRBV27 to TRBJ2-7; 9 positions agree with TRBD1. V gave up 3 bases and J gave up 0 bases; unmatched junction bases: 0. The CDR3 sequence is 14 residues long. Germline V gene lookup returns CDR1 MNHEY and CDR2 SMNVEV (reference sequence).

The V gene is TRBV27, the J gene TRBJ1-1; 8 positions agree with TRBD1. The length of the CDR3 is 16 residues. CDR1 is MNHEY, CDR2 SMNVEV, per germline (reference sequence). V was clipped by 0 bases and J by 1 base; unmatched bases: 4. CDR3 in DNA: TGTGCCAGCAGTTTATCCCGACAGGGGAGGAACACTGAAGCTTTCTTT. This translates into CASSLSRQGRNTEAFF.

The chain uses TRBV12-3 or TRBV12-4 and TRBJ1-2, with unresolved D. Deletions cut 1 base from V and 4 bases from J, with 7 bases between. This CDR3 comprises 13 residues. In DNA form, the CDR3 reads TGTGCCAGCAGTTTAGAACACAGCTATGGCTACACCTTC. Translated: CASSLEHSYGYTF.

The chain links TRBV7-8 to TRBJ1-2; D unclear. Trimming cost V 3 bases and J 0 bases, with 14 bases left between them. Germline V gives CDR1 SGHVS, CDR2 FQNEAQ. This CDR3 has 16 residues. The CDR3 protein is CASSFATVVTNYGYTF. DNA of the CDR3: TGTGCCAGCAGCTTTGCAACAGTCGTCACTAACTATGGCTACACCTTC.

This rearrangement joins TRBV27 to TRBJ2-1; 9 bases map to TRBD1. Germline V gene sequence: CDR1 MNHEY, CDR2 SMNVEV (reference sequence). The CDR3 runs to 16 residues. V was pared by 6 bases and J by 4 bases, with 10 bases of the junction left unmatched. The CDR3 DNA is TGTGCCAGCAGCTCACCACAGGGGGCGATATACAATGAGCAGTTCTTC. Translating gives CASSSPQGAIYNEQFF.

The gene calls are TRBV18 and TRBJ1-6; weak D call: TRBD1 (6 bases). Germline CDR1 and CDR2: KGHSH and LQKENI. The length of the CDR3 is 17 residues. V lost 5 bases to trimming and J lost 1 base, with 15 bases between them. The CDR3 nucleotides are TGTGCCAGCTCAAAGGACAGCACCAGGTCCTATAATTCACCCCTCCACTTT. The encoded protein is CASSKDSTRSYNSPLHF.

The V and J genes are TRBV5-5 and TRBJ2-1, with D perhaps matching TRBD2 (6 bases). The V gene lost 4 bases and the J gene lost 2 bases, with 16 bases spanning the gap. The CDR3 sequence is 16 residues long. CDR1 and CDR2 (germline): SGHKS, YYEKEE (reference sequence). The CDR3 bases are TGTGCCAGCAGCCCCCTCGGGACTGAAGCCTACAATGAGCAGTTCTTC. It is translated as CASSPLGTEAYNEQFF.

This clone occurred many times. J is TRBJ1-1 and V is TRBV27, with TRBD1 matching 7 bases. The germline CDR1 and CDR2 sequences are MNHEY and SMNVEV (reference sequence). The junction had 8 bases not matched to a gene; V was cut back by 6 bases and J by 1 base. The CDR3 extends over 15 amino acids. CDR3 residues: CASRVNTGENTEAFF. The DNA of the CDR3 is TGTGCCAGCAGGGTAAACACAGGGGAGAACACTGAAGCTTTCTTT.

The chain uses TRBV4-1 and TRBJ1-4; 9 bases line up with TRBD1. CDR3 length: 16 residues. Germline V gene lookup returns CDR1 MGHRA and CDR2 YSYEKL. With 0 bases clipped from V and 4 bases from J, the junction kept 3 bases outside the gene matches. CDR3 sequence reads: CASSQEGQGNNEKLFF. CDR3 DNA sequence: TGCGCCAGCAGCCAAGAGGGACAGGGTAATAATGAAAAACTGTTTTTT.

The genes are TRBV5-4 and TRBJ1-1; 7 positions agree with TRBD1. Germline V gene lookup returns CDR1 SGHNT and CDR2 YYREEE (reference sequence). The V gene end was trimmed by 5 bases and the J gene end by 0 bases; junction bases not matched to a gene: 10. The CDR3 is 16 residues long. CDR3 protein: CASSSQGVGMNTEAFF. CDR3 in DNA: TGTGCCAGCAGTTCTCAGGGGGTGGGGATGAACACTGAAGCTTTCTTT. The whole variable domain, remainder taken from reference TRBV5-4 and TRBJ1-1, is ETGVTQSPTHLIKTRGQQVTLRCSSQSGHNTVSWYQQALGQGPQFIFQYYREEENGRGNFPPRFSGLQFPNYSSELNVNALELDDSALYLCASSSQGVGMNTEAFFGQGTRLTVV.